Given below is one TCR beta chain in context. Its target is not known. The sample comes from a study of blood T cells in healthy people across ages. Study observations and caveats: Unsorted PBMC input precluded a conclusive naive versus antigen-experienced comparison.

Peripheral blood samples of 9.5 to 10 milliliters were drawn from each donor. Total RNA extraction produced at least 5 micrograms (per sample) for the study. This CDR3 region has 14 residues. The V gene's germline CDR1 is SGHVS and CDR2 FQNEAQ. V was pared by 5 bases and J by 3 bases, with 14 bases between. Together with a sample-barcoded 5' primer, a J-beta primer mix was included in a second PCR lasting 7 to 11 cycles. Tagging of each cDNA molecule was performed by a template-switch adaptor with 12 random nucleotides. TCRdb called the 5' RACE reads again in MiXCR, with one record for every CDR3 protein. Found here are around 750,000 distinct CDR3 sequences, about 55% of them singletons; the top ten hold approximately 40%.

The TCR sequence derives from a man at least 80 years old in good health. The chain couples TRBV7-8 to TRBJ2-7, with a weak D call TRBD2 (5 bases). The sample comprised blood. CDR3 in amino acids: CASSRTAGGYEQYF. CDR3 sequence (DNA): TGTGCCAGCAGCCGTACCGCTGGAGGCTACGAGCAGTACTTC.